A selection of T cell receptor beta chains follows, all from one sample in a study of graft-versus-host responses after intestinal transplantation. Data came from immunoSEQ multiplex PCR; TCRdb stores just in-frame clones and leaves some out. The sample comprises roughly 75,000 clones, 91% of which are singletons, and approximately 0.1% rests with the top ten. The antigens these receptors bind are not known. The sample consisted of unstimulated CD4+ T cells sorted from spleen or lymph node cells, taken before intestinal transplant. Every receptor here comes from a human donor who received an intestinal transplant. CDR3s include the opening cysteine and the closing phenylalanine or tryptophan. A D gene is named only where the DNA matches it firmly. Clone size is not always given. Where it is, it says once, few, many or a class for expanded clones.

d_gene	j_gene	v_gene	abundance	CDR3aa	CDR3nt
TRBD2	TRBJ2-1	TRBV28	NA	CASSRLAHNEQFF	TGTGCCAGCAGTCGACTAGCCCACAATGAGCAGTTCTTC
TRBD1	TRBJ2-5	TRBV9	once	CASSPRTGGWETQYF	TGTGCCAGCAGCCCTCGGACAGGGGGCTGGGAGACCCAGTACTTC
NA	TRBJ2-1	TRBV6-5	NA	CASSSLNEQFF	TGTGCCAGCAGTTCCCTCAATGAGCAGTTCTTC
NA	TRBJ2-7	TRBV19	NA	CASSINKGGYEQYF	TGTGCCAGTAGTATCAACAAAGGGGGCTACGAGCAGTACTTC
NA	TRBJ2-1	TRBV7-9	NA	CASSLVGGLYSNEQFF	TGTGCCAGCAGCTTAGTGGGGGGGCTTTATAGCAATGAGCAGTTCTTC
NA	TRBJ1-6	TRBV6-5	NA	CASSLAGESPLHF	TGTGCCAGCAGTTTGGCAGGGGAATCACCCCTCCACTTT
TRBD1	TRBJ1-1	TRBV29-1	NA	CSVAGTGRAEAFF	TGCAGCGTTGCCGGGACAGGGAGGGCTGAAGCTTTCTTT
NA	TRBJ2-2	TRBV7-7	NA	CASSSQDFRTGELFF	TGTGCCAGCAGCTCTCAGGACTTTAGGACCGGGGAGCTGTTTTTT
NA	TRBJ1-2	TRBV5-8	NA	CATRTAIYGYTF	TGTGCCACACGGACAGCCATCTATGGCTACACCTTC
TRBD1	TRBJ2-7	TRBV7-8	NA	CASSLQGARSYEQYF	TGTGCCAGCAGCTTACAGGGGGCTCGCTCCTACGAGCAGTACTTC
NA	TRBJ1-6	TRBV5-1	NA	CASSPDGGDSPLHF	TGCGCCAGCAGCCCTGACGGGGGGGATTCACCCCTCCACTTT
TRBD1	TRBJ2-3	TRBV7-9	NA	CASSRDRTDTQYF	TGTGCCAGCAGCCGGGACAGAACAGATACGCAGTATTTT
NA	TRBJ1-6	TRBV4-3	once	CASSQDPGGSPLHF	TGCGCCAGCAGCCAAGATCCCGGGGGTTCACCCCTCCACTTT
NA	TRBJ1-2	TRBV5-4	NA	CASSPLTAPYGYTF	TGTGCCAGCAGCCCGCTGACAGCTCCCTATGGCTACACCTTC
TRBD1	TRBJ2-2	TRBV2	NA	CASRQGATTGELFF	TGTGCCAGCAGACAGGGGGCGACTACCGGGGAGCTGTTTTTT
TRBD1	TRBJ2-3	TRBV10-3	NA	CAIRDRGTDTQYF	TGTGCCATCAGGGACAGGGGAACAGATACGCAGTATTTT
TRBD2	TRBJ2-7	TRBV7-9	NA	CASSSTGTTPYEQYF	TGTGCCAGCAGCTCAACCGGGACTACGCCCTACGAGCAGTACTTC
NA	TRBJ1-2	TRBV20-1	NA	CSAEYNGYTF	TGCAGTGCGGAGTATAATGGCTACACCTTC
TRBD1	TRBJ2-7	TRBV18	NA	CASSRDRGPHEQYF	TGTGCCAGCTCAAGGGACAGGGGTCCCCACGAGCAGTACTTC
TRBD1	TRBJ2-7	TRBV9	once	CASSVESDRDYEQYF	TGTGCCAGCAGCGTAGAGTCGGACAGGGACTACGAGCAGTACTTC
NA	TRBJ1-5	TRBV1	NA	CTSSSKGQINPSNQPQHF	TGCACCAGCAGCTCAAAGGGGCAGATCAATCCCAGCAATCAGCCCCAGCATTTT
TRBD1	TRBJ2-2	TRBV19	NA	CASRRTGLSTGELFF	TGTGCCAGTAGACGGACAGGGCTGTCCACCGGGGAGCTGTTTTTT
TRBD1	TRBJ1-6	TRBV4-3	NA	CASSQDRTGRISPLHF	TGCGCCAGCAGCCAAGACCGGACAGGACGAATCTCACCCCTCCACTTT
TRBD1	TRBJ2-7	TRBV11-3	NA	CASSYGSGQGPYEQYF	TGTGCCAGCAGTTACGGATCGGGACAGGGACCCTACGAGCAGTACTTC
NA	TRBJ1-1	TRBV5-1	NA	CASSFDKNTEAFF	TGCGCCAGCAGCTTTGACAAGAACACTGAAGCTTTCTTT
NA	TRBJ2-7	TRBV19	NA	CASSAADEQYF	TGTGCCAGTAGTGCTGCGGACGAGCAGTACTTC
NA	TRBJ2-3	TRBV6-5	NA	CASGQGRTDTQYF	TGTGCCAGCGGTCAGGGGCGCACAGATACGCAGTATTTT
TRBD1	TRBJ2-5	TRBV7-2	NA	CASSWPGQGWETQYF	TGTGCCAGCAGCTGGCCGGGACAGGGTTGGGAGACCCAGTACTTC
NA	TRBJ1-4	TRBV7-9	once	CAISPSSVSEKLFF	TGTGCCATCTCCCCGAGTTCGGTCTCTGAAAAACTGTTTTTT
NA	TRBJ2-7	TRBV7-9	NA	CASSLDTHYEQYF	TGTGCCAGCAGCTTAGACACCCACTACGAGCAGTACTTC
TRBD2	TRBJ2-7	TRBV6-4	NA	CASSTLRGGRISYEQYF	TGTGCCAGCAGTACGCTGCGGGGGGGCCGGATCTCCTACGAGCAGTACTTC
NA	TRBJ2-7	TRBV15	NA	CATSSYSYEQYF	TGTGCCACCAGCAGCTACAGCTACGAGCAGTACTTC
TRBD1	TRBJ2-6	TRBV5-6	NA	CASSLDWTGLSGANVLTF	TGTGCCAGCAGCTTGGATTGGACAGGTTTGTCTGGGGCCAACGTCCTGACTTTC
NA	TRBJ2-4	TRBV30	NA	CAWSTRDFMLLAKNIQYF	TGTGCCTGGAGTACCCGGGACTTCATGTTACTAGCCAAAAACATTCAGTACTTC
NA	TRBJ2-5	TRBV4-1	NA	CASSLPLGRGFQETQYF	TGCGCCAGCAGCCTCCCTCTGGGGCGAGGCTTCCAAGAGACCCAGTACTTC
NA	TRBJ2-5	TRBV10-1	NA	CASSESGALETQYF	TGCGCCAGCAGTGAGTCGGGGGCCCTTGAGACCCAGTACTTC
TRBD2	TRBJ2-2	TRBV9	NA	CASSDTGLANTGELFF	TGTGCCAGCAGCGACACGGGACTAGCGAACACCGGGGAGCTGTTTTTT
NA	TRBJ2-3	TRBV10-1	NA	CASSEGVRTDTQYF	TGCGCCAGCAGTGAAGGGGTACGGACAGATACGCAGTATTTT
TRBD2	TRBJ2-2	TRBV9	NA	CASSFRERGGPELFF	TGTGCCAGCAGCTTCCGGGAGCGGGGGGGCCCAGAGCTGTTTTTT
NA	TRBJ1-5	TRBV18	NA	CASSPKTLRGNQPQHF	TGTGCCAGCTCACCGAAGACGTTGAGGGGCAATCAGCCCCAGCATTTT
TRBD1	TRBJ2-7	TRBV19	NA	CASSIGPDRFSYEQYF	TGTGCCAGTAGTATTGGCCCGGACAGGTTCTCCTACGAGCAGTACTTC
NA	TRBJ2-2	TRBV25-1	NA	CASSVASTYTGELFF	TGTGCCAGCAGTGTAGCCAGCACCTACACCGGGGAGCTGTTTTTT
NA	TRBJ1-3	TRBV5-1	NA	CASSFDARSSGNTIYF	TGCGCCAGCAGCTTCGATGCAAGGAGCTCTGGAAACACCATATATTTT
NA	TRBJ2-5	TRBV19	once	CASSPDVQGAQYF	TGTGCCAGTAGCCCTGACGTGCAGGGCGCCCAGTACTTC
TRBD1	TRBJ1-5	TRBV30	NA	CAWSTPGQNQPQHF	TGTGCCTGGAGTACTCCGGGACAGAATCAGCCCCAGCATTTT
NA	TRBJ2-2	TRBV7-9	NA	CASSPRTGELFF	TGTGCCAGCAGCCCCAGGACAGGGGAGCTGTTTTTT
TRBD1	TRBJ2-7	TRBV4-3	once	CASSPGGLGQGGHEQYF	TGCGCCAGCAGCCCAGGGGGTTTGGGCCAGGGTGGCCACGAGCAGTACTTC
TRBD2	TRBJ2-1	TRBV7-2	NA	CASSPLAGGREQFF	TGTGCCAGCAGCCCTCTAGCGGGGGGGCGAGAGCAGTTCTTC
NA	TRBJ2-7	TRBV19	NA	CASSIRGGYSYEQYF	TGTGCCAGTAGTATAAGGGGCGGATACTCCTACGAGCAGTACTTC
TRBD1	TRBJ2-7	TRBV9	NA	CASSARGQASYEQYF	TGTGCCAGCAGCGCGAGGGGGCAGGCCTCCTACGAGCAGTACTTC
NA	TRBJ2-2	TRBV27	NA	CASKYIQEGTGELFF	TGTGCCAGCAAATACATTCAGGAGGGAACCGGGGAGCTGTTTTTT
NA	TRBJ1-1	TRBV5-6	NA	CASSNTRTGNTEAFF	TGTGCCAGCAGCAATACTAGGACGGGGAACACTGAAGCTTTCTTT
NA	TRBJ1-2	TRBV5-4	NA	CASSPGRNYGYTF	TGTGCCAGCAGCCCCGGTAGAAACTATGGCTACACCTTC
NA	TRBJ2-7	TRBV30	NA	CAWRSGPYEQYF	TGTGCCTGGAGATCGGGTCCCTACGAGCAGTACTTC